Below, 30 T cell receptor beta chains from the same sample are listed, as sequenced in a study of shared clonotypes between healthy human individuals. Some clones are missing from TCRdb's copy, which holds only in-frame ones; the method was immunoSEQ multiplex PCR. This repertoire shows about 2.1 million clones, 93% found once; its top ten account for 1.5% to 2%. Naive CD8 cells lacked CD45RO, underwent positive selection for CCR7 and left out terminally differentiated effector memory CD45RA+ cells. What was sequenced was naive CD8+ T cells from PBMCs. These receptors were obtained from a young man in good health. Some clones in this sample may be carry-over from other donors' samples.

This sequence joins TRBV16 and TRBJ1-5; D not certain. V shed 11 bases and J shed 1 base, with 9 bases lying between them. The CDR3 has 12 amino acids. Germline CDR1 reads KGHSY; CDR2 reads FQNENV. CDR3 sequence reads: CADGMSNQPQHF. The CDR3 DNA reads TGTGCCGATGGGATGAGCAATCAGCCCCAGCATTTT.

The J gene is TRBJ2-2, the V gene TRBV13; 12 nucleotides line up with TRBD2. The J segment lost 4 bases and the V segment lost 5 bases, leaving 8 bases of the junction unmatched. The V gene's germline CDR1 is PRHDT and CDR2 FYEKMQ (reference sequence). The CDR3 contains 17 residues. This chain's CDR3 is CASSPDTSGRSTGELFF. CDR3 in DNA: TGTGCCAGCAGCCCCGACACTAGCGGGAGGAGCACCGGGGAGCTGTTTTTT.

This chain joins TRBV7-9 and TRBJ2-3; D perhaps matches TRBD2 (5 bases). Trimming removed 4 bases from V and 14 bases from J, with 34 bases in between. This CDR3 has 18 residues. The germline gives CDR1 SEHNR, CDR2 FQNEAQ (reference sequence). The CDR3 nucleotides are TGTGCCAGCAGCTCCTCATCTGGGGAGCGGCCTACGTTTAGGATGTCGTATTTT. It specifies CASSSSSGERPTFRMSYF.

V is TRBV27 and J is TRBJ2-3, with TRBD1 matching 8 bases. Germline-derived CDR1 and CDR2 are MNHEY and SMNVEV (reference sequence). V dropped 3 bases and J dropped 3; count of bases not matched to a gene: 11. The CDR3 has 17 residues. In nucleotides, the CDR3 is TGTGCCAGCAGTTTGGGTCAGGGGGCGCTTTTTACAGATACGCAGTATTTT. It codes for CASSLGQGALFTDTQYF.

This chain uses TRBV4-1 with TRBJ1-6; weak D call: TRBD1 (5 bases). The CDR3 is made up of 17 amino acids. Per the germline V gene, CDR1 is MGHRA and CDR2 is YSYEKL. Trimming shortened V by 2 bases and J by 7 bases, and 18 bases separated the two germline ends. As DNA, the CDR3 is TGCGCCAGCAGCCAACTGGGAGGGGTACAAGGGAATTCACCCCTCCACTTT. It translates to CASSQLGGVQGNSPLHF.

The rearrangement uses TRBV28 and TRBJ1-1; D unclear. This CDR3 is built from 15 residues. Germline CDR1 reads MDHEN; CDR2 reads SYDVKM. Trimming took off 5 bases at V and 1 base at J, with 14 bases between the two ends. Written as DNA, the CDR3 is TGTGCCAGCAGTCCCCAGGAAGGGTCGAACACTGAAGCTTTCTTT. This gives the protein CASSPQEGSNTEAFF.

The rearrangement joins TRBV7-7 to TRBJ2-7; no firm D call. Germline V gene data show CDR1 as SSHAT and CDR2 as FNYEAQ (reference sequence). The CDR3 has 13 residues. Trimming pared 3 bases from V and 6 bases from J, leaving 12 bases between. The CDR3 DNA is TGTGCCAGCAGCTTGACCATTTCTGGCGAGCAGTACTTC. It yields the protein CASSLTISGEQYF. Together with reference TRBV7-7 and TRBJ2-7, the CDR3 gives the full variable domain: GAGVSQSPRYKVTKRGQDVTLRCDPISSHATLYWYQQALGQGPEFLTYFNYEAQPDKSGLPSDRFSAERPEGSISTLTIQRTEQRDSAMYRCASSLTISGEQYFGPGTRLTVT.

The chain combines TRBV21-1 with TRBJ1-5; TRBD1 is the table's D call, not checked against the DNA. TRBV21-1 is a pseudogene locus. The CDR3 has 15 amino acids. This CDR3 reads CASSQGQGVHQPQHF. For the CDR3, the DNA is TGTGCCAGCAGCCAGGGACAGGGCGTCCATCAGCCCCAGCATTTT.

A single count supports this clone. The rearrangement uses TRBV7-9 and TRBJ1-2, with TRBD1 matching over 8 bases. The CDR3 extends over 14 amino acids. The trim removed 5 bases at V and 5 bases at J, leaving 7 bases unmatched. Looked up from germline, CDR1 is SEHNR and CDR2 is FQNEAQ (reference sequence). The CDR3 reads CASSPPGGAYGYTF. The CDR3 DNA is TGTGCCAGCAGCCCGCCAGGGGGCGCTTATGGCTACACCTTC.

The V gene is TRBV7-3, the J gene TRBJ2-6, with a tentative D call TRBD2 (5 bases). CDR1 and CDR2 from the germline V gene are SGHTA and FQGTGA. The CDR3 totals 17 residues. V gave up 4 bases and J gave up 0 bases, with 13 bases separating them. CDR3 region: CASSSGLLYSGANVLTF. CDR3 bases: TGTGCCAGCAGCTCCGGACTGCTCTACTCTGGGGCCAACGTCCTGACTTTC.

This chain links TRBV28 with TRBJ1-4; TRBD1 might be the D (5 bases). Germline CDR1 reads MDHEN; CDR2 reads SYDVKM. CDR3 length: 19 amino acids. V was shortened by 2 bases and J by 2 bases, with 21 bases between the two germline ends. Here the CDR3 reads CASSLRAGRVGSTNEKLFF. For the CDR3, the DNA is TGTGCCAGCAGTTTAAGGGCAGGGAGAGTTGGGTCGACTAATGAAAAACTGTTTTTT.

V gene TRBV9 combines with J gene TRBJ1-1, with D tentatively TRBD1 (5 bases). The germline V gene encodes CDR1 SGDLS and CDR2 YYNGEE. The CDR3 length is 16 residues. Trimming pared 3 bases from V and 0 bases from J, leaving 15 bases between. CDR3: CASSGRDGSLNTEAFF. The DNA of the CDR3 is TGTGCCAGCAGCGGCAGGGACGGATCCTTGAACACTGAAGCTTTCTTT.

This clone was found once. Within the sample, other DNA sequences also encode this same CDR3. The chain is built from TRBV19 and TRBJ1-2, with D hard to call. The germline V gene has CDR1 LNHDA and CDR2 SQIVND (reference sequence). The CDR3 has 13 amino acids. The V end was cut by 2 bases, the J end by 3 bases, with 7 bases between. This CDR3 reads CASSISGDYGYTF. CDR3 in DNA: TGTGCCAGTAGTATAAGTGGGGACTATGGCTACACCTTC.

The chain recombines TRBV21-1 with TRBJ1-4; the D call in the table, TRBD1, was not verified against the DNA. TRBV21-1 is designated a pseudogene. The CDR3 has 14 residues. The CDR3 region is CASSRGGGNEKLFF. The CDR3 bases are TGTGCCAGCAGCCGAGGGGGCGGGAATGAAAAACTGTTTTTT.

The J gene is TRBJ1-1, the V gene TRBV27; TRBD1 matches at 9 bases. V was clipped by 0 bases and J by 3 bases; unmatched bases: 5. This CDR3 spans 16 amino acids. Germline values: CDR1 MNHEY, CDR2 SMNVEV (reference sequence). The CDR3 DNA is TGTGCCAGCAGTTTATCCCCGACAGGGGGACACACTGAAGCTTTCTTT. Amino acid sequence: CASSLSPTGGHTEAFF.

The rearrangement joins TRBV28 to TRBJ2-7, with 8 bases lining up with TRBD1. After removal of 2 bases from V and 2 bases from J, the junction contained 5 bases not matched to a gene. The CDR3 spans 15 residues. The germline V gene encodes CDR1 MDHEN and CDR2 SYDVKM. The CDR3 spells CASSLGDRGPYEQYF. CDR3 in DNA: TGTGCCAGCAGTTTAGGAGACAGGGGCCCCTACGAGCAGTACTTC. Variable domain in full (rest from reference TRBV28 and TRBJ2-7): DVKVTQSSRYLVKRTGEKVFLECVQDMDHENMFWYRQDPGLGLRLIYFSYDVKMKEKGDIPEGYSVSREKKERFSLILESASTNQTSMYLCASSLGDRGPYEQYFGPGTRLTVT.

V is TRBV7-9 and J is TRBJ2-2; D unresolved. Germline values: CDR1 SEHNR, CDR2 FQNEAQ (reference sequence). Deletions cut 1 base from V and 6 bases from J, with 12 bases between. The CDR3 runs to 15 residues. CDR3 DNA: TGTGCCAGCAGCTTAGGGCCCATGTGGTCCGGGGAGCTGTTTTTT. Encoded protein: CASSLGPMWSGELFF.

The V call is TRBV5-6, the J call TRBJ2-6, with 9 bases that match TRBD1. Germline assignment: CDR1 SGHDT and CDR2 YYEEEE. The length of the CDR3 is 11 residues. V was clipped by 4 bases and J by 19 bases; unmatched bases: 6. The CDR3: CASSVRQGETF. The CDR3 nucleotides read TGTGCCAGCAGCGTGAGACAGGGGGAAACTTTC.

The rearrangement uses TRBV19 and TRBJ2-7; 8 nucleotides agree with TRBD2. The CDR3 covers 12 residues. V trimming: 7 bases; J trimming: 3 bases; junction bases outside the gene matches: 2. In germline, CDR1 is LNHDA, CDR2 SQIVND (reference sequence). CDR3 nucleotide sequence: TGTGCCAGTAATAGCGGGGTCTACGAGCAGTACTTC. Protein product: CASNSGVYEQYF.

This chain links TRBV14 with TRBJ2-7; D possibly corresponds to TRBD1 (5 bases). V gave up 3 bases and J gave up 3 bases, with 6 bases separating them. The CDR3 contains 12 residues. Germline assignment: CDR1 SGHDN and CDR2 FVKESK. The CDR3 sequence is CASSHDSYEQYF. The CDR3 region has the DNA TGTGCCAGCAGCCACGACAGCTACGAGCAGTACTTC.

The gene calls are TRBV7-8 and TRBJ2-1; TRBD1 matches at 9 bases. CDR3 length: 14 amino acids. Germline CDR1 reads SGHVS; CDR2 reads FQNEAQ. With 4 bases clipped from V and 5 bases from J, the junction kept 3 bases outside the gene matches. The CDR3 DNA reads TGTGCCAGCAGCTCGGGACAGGGAAACAATGAGCAGTTCTTC. This sequence encodes CASSSGQGNNEQFF.

About this clone itself: The sample holds other DNA sequences that translate to the same CDR3. The chain joins TRBV5-6 to TRBJ2-7; possibly TRBD1 for D (5 bases). Germline CDR1 SGHDT, CDR2 YYEEEE. V lost 8 bases, J lost 0 bases, and 18 bases lay in between. This CDR3 is 15 amino acids long. The CDR3 sequence: CASSPHGQSSYEQYF. In nucleotides, the CDR3 is TGTGCCAGTAGCCCCCACGGACAAAGCTCCTACGAGCAGTACTTC.

This chain links TRBV14 with TRBJ2-7; D perhaps matches TRBD2 (6 bases). Germline V gene data show CDR1 as SGHDN and CDR2 as FVKESK. Trimming cost V 5 bases and J 3 bases, with 14 bases left between them. The CDR3 is 14 residues long. The CDR3, as DNA: TGTGCCAGCAGCGGGTCGGAGGGGATCTACGAGCAGTACTTC. Translating it yields CASSGSEGIYEQYF.

This sequence joins TRBV6-5 and TRBJ2-3; possibly TRBD2 for D (6 bases). The V gene's germline CDR1 is MNHEY and CDR2 SVGAGI. The CDR3 is 13 residues long. V lost 6 bases to trimming and J lost 8 bases, with 15 bases between them. The CDR3 region has the DNA TGTGCCAGCAGCTTGACTAGATCCGGTACGCAGTATTTT. It encodes CASSLTRSGTQYF.

This clone was seen only once. Additional DNA sequences in this sample encode the identical CDR3. The rearrangement uses TRBV27 and TRBJ2-7, with D possibly TRBD2 on 5 matching bases. Trimming left V 0 bases short and J 0 bases short, with 9 bases between. Looked up from germline, CDR1 is MNHEY and CDR2 is SMNVEV (reference sequence). There are 15 residues in the CDR3. CDR3 DNA: TGTGCCAGCAGTTTATCGAGAGGGAGCTCCTACGAGCAGTACTTC. Protein product: CASSLSRGSSYEQYF.

The V gene is TRBV28, the J gene TRBJ2-5; tentatively, D is TRBD2 (7 bases). Deletions cut 7 bases from V and 4 bases from J, with 22 bases between. Per germline, CDR1 MDHEN and CDR2 SYDVKM. This CDR3 region has 16 residues. The CDR3 loop reads CASTMNREGDRETQYF. The CDR3 nucleotides read TGTGCCAGCACCATGAACAGGGAGGGGGACCGAGAGACCCAGTACTTC.

V gene TRBV25-1 combines with J gene TRBJ2-3, with D maybe TRBD1 (6 bases). CDR3 size: 11 residues. The germline gives CDR1 MGHDK, CDR2 SYGVNS. The V and J ends lost 6 bases and 8 bases respectively, with 9 bases between them. The CDR3 here is CASRQGVTQYF. For the CDR3, the DNA is TGTGCCAGCAGACAGGGCGTTACGCAGTATTTT.

In its sample, this clone was seen once. This chain uses TRBV7-2 with TRBJ2-7; a weak D match, TRBD1 (7 bases). CDR1 and CDR2 (germline): SGHTA, FQGNSA. Trimming shortened V by 5 bases and J by 4 bases, and 21 bases separated the two germline ends. This CDR3 is built from 16 residues. The CDR3 spells CASSAVPDREEYEQYF. In DNA form, the CDR3 reads TGTGCCAGCAGCGCGGTGCCCGACAGGGAGGAGTACGAGCAGTACTTC.

The genes are TRBV29-1 and TRBJ2-2, with D perhaps matching TRBD1 (5 bases). V lost 6 bases and J lost 6, with 20 bases in between. Germline lookup yields CDR1 SQVTM and CDR2 ANQGSEA. This CDR3 comprises 15 residues. The CDR3 DNA reads as TGCAGCGTCACCGGCGTCAGGGCTGGCGCCGGGGAGCTGTTTTTT. Translation: CSVTGVRAGAGELFF.

The J gene is TRBJ2-5, the V gene TRBV5-1, with D possibly being TRBD2 (6 bases). Germline-derived CDR1 and CDR2 are SGHRS and YFSETQ. The ends were cut back, 7 bases at V and 1 base at J, with 17 bases in the middle. CDR3 length equals 15 residues. CDR3 DNA sequence: TGCGCCAGCTTGTCGGGACTTAGGGCCCAAGAGACCCAGTACTTC. It specifies CASLSGLRAQETQYF.